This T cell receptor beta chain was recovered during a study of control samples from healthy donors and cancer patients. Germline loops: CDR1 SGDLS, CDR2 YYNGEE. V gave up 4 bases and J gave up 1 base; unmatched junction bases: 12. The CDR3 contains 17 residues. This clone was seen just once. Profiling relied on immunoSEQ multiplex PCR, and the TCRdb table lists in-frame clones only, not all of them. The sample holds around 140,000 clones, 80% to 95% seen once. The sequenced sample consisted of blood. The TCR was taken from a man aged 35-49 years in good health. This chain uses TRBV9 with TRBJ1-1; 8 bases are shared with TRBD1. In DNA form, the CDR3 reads TGTGCCAGCAGCAAGGGGGCAGGGGGCGGAAGGAACACTGAAGCTTTCTTT. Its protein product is CASSKGAGGGRNTEAFF.